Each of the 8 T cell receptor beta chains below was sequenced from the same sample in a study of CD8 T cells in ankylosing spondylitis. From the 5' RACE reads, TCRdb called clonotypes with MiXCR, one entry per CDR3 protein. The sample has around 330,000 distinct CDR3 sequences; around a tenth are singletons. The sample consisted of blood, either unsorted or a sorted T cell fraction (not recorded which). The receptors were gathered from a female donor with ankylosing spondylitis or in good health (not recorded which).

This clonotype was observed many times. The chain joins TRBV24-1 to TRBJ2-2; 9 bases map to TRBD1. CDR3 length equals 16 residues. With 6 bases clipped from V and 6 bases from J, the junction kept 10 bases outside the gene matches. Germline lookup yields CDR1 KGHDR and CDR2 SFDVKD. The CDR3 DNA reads TGTGCCACCAGTCTGACGGGACAGGGAATCTCCGGGGAGCTGTTTTTT. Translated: CATSLTGQGISGELFF.

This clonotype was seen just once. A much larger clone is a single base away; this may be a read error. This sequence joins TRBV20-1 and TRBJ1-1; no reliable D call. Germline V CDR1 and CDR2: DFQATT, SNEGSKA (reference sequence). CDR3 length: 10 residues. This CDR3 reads CSALYHEALF. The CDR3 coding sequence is TGCAGTGCCCTATACCATGAAGCTCTCTTT.

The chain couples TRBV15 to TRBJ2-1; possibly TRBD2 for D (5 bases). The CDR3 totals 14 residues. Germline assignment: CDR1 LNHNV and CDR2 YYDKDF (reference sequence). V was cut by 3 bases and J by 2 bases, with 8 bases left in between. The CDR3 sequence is CATSRSGAYNEQFF. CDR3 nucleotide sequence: TGTGCCACCAGCAGGAGCGGAGCCTACAATGAGCAGTTCTTC.

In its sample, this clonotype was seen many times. Here the CDR3 reads CASSLWLGIGQETQYF. In DNA form, the CDR3 reads TGTGCCAGCAGCTTATGGCTGGGAATAGGCCAAGAGACCCAGTACTTC. The V gene is TRBV7-2, the J gene TRBJ2-5; D remains ambiguous. The CDR3 sequence is 16 residues long. V was shortened by 2 bases and J by 1 base, with 14 bases between the two germline ends. CDR1 is SGHTA, CDR2 FQGNSA, per germline.

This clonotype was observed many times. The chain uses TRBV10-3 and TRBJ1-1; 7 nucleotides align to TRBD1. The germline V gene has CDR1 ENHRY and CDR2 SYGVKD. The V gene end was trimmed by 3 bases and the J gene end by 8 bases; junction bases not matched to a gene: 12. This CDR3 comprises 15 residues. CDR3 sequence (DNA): TGTGCCATCAGTGACCCTGACAGGGTACGACGAGAAGCTTTCTTT. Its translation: CAISDPDRVRREAFF.

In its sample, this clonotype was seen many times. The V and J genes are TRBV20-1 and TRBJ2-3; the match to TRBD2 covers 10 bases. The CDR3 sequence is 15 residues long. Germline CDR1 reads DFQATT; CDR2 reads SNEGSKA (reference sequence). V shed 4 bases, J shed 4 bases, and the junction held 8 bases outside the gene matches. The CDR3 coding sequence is TGCAGTGCTACCGGGCTAGCGGGAGTTGCAGATACGCAGTATTTT. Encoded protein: CSATGLAGVADTQYF.

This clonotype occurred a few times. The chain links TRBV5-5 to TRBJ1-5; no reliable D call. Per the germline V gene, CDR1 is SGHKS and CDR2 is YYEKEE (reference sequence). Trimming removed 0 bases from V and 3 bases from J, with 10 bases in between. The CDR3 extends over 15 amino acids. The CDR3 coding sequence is TGTGCCAGCAGCTTGGCGGGCAACAACAATCAGCCCCAGCATTTT. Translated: CASSLAGNNNQPQHF. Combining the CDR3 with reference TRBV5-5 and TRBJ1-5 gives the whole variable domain DAGVTQSPTHLIKTRGQQVTLRCSPISGHKSVSWYQQVLGQGPQFIFQYYEKEERGRGNFPDRFSARQFPNYSSELNVNALLLGDSALYLCASSLAGNNNQPQHFGDGTRLSIL.

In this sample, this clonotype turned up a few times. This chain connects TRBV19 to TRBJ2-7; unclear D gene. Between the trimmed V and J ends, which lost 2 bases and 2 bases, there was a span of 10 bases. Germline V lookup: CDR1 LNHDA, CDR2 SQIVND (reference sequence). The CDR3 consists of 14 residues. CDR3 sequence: CASSIWYGAYEQYF. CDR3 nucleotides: TGTGCCAGTAGTATATGGTACGGAGCCTACGAGCAGTACTTC.